One sample yielded the 8 T cell receptor beta chains listed below, sequenced in a study of cytomegalovirus exposure and HLA in healthy donors. Primers for the PCR totalled 60 Vbeta and 13 Jbeta. Profiled with immunoSEQ multiplex PCR; TCRdb holds only in-frame clones, not every one. The sample lists 40,000 to 55,000 clones; roughly four fifths were seen once. Source material: PBMCs. The receptors stem from a boy aged 5-17 years in good health and CMV-seropositive.

The CDR3 DNA reads as TGTGCCAGCGGGGGGGACAGGGTTAAGGCTTTCTTT. Encoded protein: CASGGDRVKAFF. The J gene is TRBJ1-1, the V gene TRBV27; the match to TRBD1 covers 9 bases. The CDR3 is made up of 12 amino acids. Germline V gene sequence: CDR1 MNHEY, CDR2 SMNVEV (reference sequence). V lost 8 bases to trimming and J lost 11 bases; unmatched junction nucleotides: 9.

This clone was observed a single time. V usage is TRBV21-1 and J usage is TRBJ1-3; the D call in the table, TRBD1, was not verified against the DNA. TRBV21-1 is noted as a pseudogene. The CDR3 sequence is 16 residues long. The DNA for the CDR3 is TGTGCCAGCAGCAATGGAACAGGGGTAGCTGGAAACACCATATATTTT. Translated, it gives CASSNGTGVAGNTIYF.

This clone was detected only a few times. The chain recombines TRBV5-1 with TRBJ1-4, with D perhaps TRBD1 (5 bases). Looked up from germline, CDR1 is SGHRS and CDR2 is YFSETQ. Trimming removed 2 bases from V and 10 bases from J, with 24 bases in between. The CDR3 is made up of 17 amino acids. The CDR3 DNA sequence: TGCGCCAGCAGCTTCTCGGCGCGACAGAGGCACATGGCAAAACTGTTTTTT. Its translation: CASSFSARQRHMAKLFF.

This clone is medium-sized within its sample. The V gene is TRBV6-1, the J gene TRBJ1-2; 8 nucleotides match TRBD1. V lost 9 bases to trimming and J lost 0 bases; unmatched junction nucleotides: 3. CDR1 MNHNS and CDR2 SASEGT come from the germline V gene. The CDR3 sequence is 13 residues long. CDR3 loop: CASEDRANYGYTF. The CDR3 DNA reads TGTGCCAGTGAGGACAGGGCTAACTATGGCTACACCTTC.

This clone was detected a few times. This sequence joins TRBV4-1 and TRBJ1-3, with 7 bases identical to TRBD1. Unmatched junction bases numbered 2, after V lost 4 bases and J lost 5 bases. The CDR3 is 13 residues long. Germline CDR1 reads MGHRA; CDR2 reads YSYEKL. The chain's CDR3 is CASSPTGRNTIYF. In nucleotides, the CDR3 is TGCGCCAGCAGCCCGACAGGGAGAAACACCATATATTTT.

J is TRBJ2-7 and V is TRBV11-2; 7 positions agree with TRBD1. Trimming cost V 5 bases and J 3 bases; bases outside gene matches: 7. CDR1 is SGHAT, CDR2 FQNNGV, per germline. The CDR3 totals 14 residues. CDR3 in DNA: TGTGCCAGCAGCAGGGGAACAGGGGACTACGAGCAGTACTTC. It translates to CASSRGTGDYEQYF.

J is TRBJ2-1 and V is TRBV20-1; D is undetermined. The length of the CDR3 is 11 residues. The V gene's germline CDR1 is DFQATT and CDR2 SNEGSKA (reference sequence). V shed 6 bases and J shed 5 bases, with 8 bases lying between them. CDR3 in DNA: TGCAGTGCGTACGGTCACAATGAGCAGTTCTTC. This sequence encodes CSAYGHNEQFF.

V usage is TRBV7-6 and J usage is TRBJ2-3; 11 nucleotides match TRBD2. Germline assignment: CDR1 SGHVS and CDR2 FNYEAQ. The CDR3 sequence is 18 residues long. V trimming: 1 base; J trimming: 5 bases; junction bases outside the gene matches: 11. The chain's CDR3 is CASSLGPLVAGGRDTQYF. The DNA of the CDR3 is TGTGCCAGCAGCTTAGGCCCCTTAGTAGCGGGGGGGCGAGATACGCAGTATTTT.